The entry below gives a single T cell receptor beta chain sequence along with its context. This specimen belongs to a study of T cell responses to AZD1222 COVID-19 vaccine. Germline loops: CDR1 MNHEY, CDR2 SVGAGI. The CDR3 is 14 residues long. Trimming cost V 8 bases and J 1 base, with 13 bases left between them. Using immunoSEQ multiplex PCR, the repertoire was profiled, and TCRdb retains in-frame clones only, with some absent. The sample lists approximately 110,000 clones; roughly 87% were seen once. The material sequenced was peripheral blood, taken on day 0 of AZD1222 vaccination. The chain uses TRBV6-5 and TRBJ2-3; D remains unclear. This receptor was obtained from an adult in good health. CDR3 protein: CASYPGTGTDTQYF. The CDR3 DNA sequence: TGTGCCAGCTACCCTGGTACAGGCACAGATACGCAGTATTTT.